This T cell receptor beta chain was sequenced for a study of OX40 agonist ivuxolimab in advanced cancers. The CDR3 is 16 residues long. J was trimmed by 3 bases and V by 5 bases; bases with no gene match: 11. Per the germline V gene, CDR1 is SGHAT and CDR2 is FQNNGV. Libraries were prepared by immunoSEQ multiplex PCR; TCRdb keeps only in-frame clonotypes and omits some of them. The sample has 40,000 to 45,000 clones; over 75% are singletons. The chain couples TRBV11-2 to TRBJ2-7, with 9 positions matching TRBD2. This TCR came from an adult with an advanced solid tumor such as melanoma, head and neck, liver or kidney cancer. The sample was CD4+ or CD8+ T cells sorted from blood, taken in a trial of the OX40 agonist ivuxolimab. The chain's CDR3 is CASSPFPREGRYEQYF. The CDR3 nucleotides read TGTGCCAGCAGCCCCTTTCCGCGGGAGGGCCGCTACGAGCAGTACTTC.